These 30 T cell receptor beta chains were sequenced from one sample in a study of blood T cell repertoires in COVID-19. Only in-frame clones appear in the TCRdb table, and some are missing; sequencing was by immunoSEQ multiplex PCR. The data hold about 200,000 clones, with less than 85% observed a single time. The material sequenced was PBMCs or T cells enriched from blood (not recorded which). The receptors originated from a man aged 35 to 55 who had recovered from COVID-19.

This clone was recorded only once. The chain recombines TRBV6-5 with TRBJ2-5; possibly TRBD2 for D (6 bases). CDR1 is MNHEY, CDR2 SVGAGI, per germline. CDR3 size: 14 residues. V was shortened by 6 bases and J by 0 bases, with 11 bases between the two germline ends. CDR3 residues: CASRGTSYQETQYF. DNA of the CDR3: TGTGCCAGCAGGGGGACTTCGTACCAAGAGACCCAGTACTTC.

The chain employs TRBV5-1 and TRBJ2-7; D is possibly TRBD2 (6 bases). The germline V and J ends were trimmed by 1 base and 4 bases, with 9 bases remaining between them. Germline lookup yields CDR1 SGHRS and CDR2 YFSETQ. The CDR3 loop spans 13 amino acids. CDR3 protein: CASSLKAGYEQYF. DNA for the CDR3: TGCGCCAGCAGCTTGAAGGCGGGGTACGAGCAGTACTTC.

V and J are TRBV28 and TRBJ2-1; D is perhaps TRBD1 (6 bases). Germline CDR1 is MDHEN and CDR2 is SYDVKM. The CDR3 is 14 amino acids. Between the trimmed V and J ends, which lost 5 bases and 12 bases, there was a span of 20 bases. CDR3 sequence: CASSTMGALGGQFF. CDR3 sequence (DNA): TGTGCCAGCAGTACCATGGGGGCTTTGGGTGGGCAGTTCTTC.

In nucleotides, the CDR3 is TGTGCCAGCAGCGCGACAGCTTCCTCTGGAAACACCATATATTTT. This translates into CASSATASSGNTIYF. The chain links TRBV9 to TRBJ1-3, with a weak D call TRBD1 (5 bases). The germline V gene has CDR1 SGDLS and CDR2 YYNGEE. This CDR3 is built from 15 residues. The ends were cut back, 3 bases at V and 0 bases at J, with 10 bases in the middle.

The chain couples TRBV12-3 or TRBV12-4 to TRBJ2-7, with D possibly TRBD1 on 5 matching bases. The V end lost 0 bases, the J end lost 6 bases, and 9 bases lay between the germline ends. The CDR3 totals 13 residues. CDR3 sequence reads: CASSLALGAEQYF. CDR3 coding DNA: TGTGCCAGCAGTTTAGCGCTAGGGGCCGAGCAGTACTTC.

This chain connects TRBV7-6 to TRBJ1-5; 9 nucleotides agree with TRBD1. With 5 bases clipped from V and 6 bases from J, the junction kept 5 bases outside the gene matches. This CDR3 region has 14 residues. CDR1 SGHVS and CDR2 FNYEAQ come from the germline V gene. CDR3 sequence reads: CASSLQGAAQPQHF. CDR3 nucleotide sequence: TGTGCCAGCAGCCTACAGGGGGCTGCTCAGCCCCAGCATTTT.

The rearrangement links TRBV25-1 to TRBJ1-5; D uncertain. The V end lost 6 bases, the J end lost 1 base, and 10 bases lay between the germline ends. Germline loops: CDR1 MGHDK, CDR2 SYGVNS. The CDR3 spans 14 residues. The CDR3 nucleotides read TGTGCCAGCAGGGAGACGGGGAGCAATCAGCCCCAGCATTTT. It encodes CASRETGSNQPQHF.

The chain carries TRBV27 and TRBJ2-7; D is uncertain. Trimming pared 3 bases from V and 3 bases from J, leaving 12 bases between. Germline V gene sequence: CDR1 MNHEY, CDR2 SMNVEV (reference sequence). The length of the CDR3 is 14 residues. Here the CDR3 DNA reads TGTGCCAGCAGTTTCCGGGTTCTAGACTACGAGCAGTACTTC. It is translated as CASSFRVLDYEQYF.

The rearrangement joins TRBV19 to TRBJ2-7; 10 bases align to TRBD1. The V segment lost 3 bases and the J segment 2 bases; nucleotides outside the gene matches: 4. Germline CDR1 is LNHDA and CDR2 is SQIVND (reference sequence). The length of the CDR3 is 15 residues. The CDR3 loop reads CASSMYGQGAYEQYF. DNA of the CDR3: TGTGCCAGTAGTATGTACGGACAGGGGGCCTACGAGCAGTACTTC.

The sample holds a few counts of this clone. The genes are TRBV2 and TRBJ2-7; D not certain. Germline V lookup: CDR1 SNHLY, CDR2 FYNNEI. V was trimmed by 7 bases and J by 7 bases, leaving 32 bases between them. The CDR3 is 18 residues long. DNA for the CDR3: TGTGCCAGCATGCCCCGGCGGTTCCTTATGCTGAACCCTTTGGAGCAGTACTTC. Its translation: CASMPRRFLMLNPLEQYF.

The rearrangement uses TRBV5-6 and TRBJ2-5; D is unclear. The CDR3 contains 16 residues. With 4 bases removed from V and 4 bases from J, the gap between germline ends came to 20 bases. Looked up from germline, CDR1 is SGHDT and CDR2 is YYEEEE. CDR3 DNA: TGTGCCAGCAGCCCCCCCGCAGGCCAGGTGGGAGAGACCCAGTACTTC. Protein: CASSPPAGQVGETQYF.

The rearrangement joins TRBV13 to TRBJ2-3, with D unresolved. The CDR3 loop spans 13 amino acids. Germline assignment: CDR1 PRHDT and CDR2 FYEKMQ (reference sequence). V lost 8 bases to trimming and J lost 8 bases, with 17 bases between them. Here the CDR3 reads CASGKDLSVTQYF. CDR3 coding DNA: TGTGCCAGCGGTAAAGACTTGTCGGTTACGCAGTATTTT.

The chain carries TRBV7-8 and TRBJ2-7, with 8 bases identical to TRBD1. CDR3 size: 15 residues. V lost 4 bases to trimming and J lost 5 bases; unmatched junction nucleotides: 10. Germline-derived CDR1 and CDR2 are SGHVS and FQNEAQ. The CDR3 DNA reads TGTGCCAGCAGCTCGCTGACACAGGGGGGCCACGAGCAGTACTTC. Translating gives CASSSLTQGGHEQYF.

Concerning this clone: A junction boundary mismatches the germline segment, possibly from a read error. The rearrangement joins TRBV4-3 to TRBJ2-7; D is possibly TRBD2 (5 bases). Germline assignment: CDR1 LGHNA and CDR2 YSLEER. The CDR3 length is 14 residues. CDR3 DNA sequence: TGCGCCAGCAGCCCAGAGAGGGCCTCCCACGAGCAGTACTTC. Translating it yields CASSPERASHEQYF.

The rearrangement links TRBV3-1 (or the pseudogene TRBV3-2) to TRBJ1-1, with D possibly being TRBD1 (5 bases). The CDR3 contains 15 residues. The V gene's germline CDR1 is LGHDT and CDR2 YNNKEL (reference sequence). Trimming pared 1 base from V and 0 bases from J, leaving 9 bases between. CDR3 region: CASSQGGGMNTEAFF. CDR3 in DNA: TGTGCCAGCAGCCAAGGGGGCGGAATGAACACTGAAGCTTTCTTT.

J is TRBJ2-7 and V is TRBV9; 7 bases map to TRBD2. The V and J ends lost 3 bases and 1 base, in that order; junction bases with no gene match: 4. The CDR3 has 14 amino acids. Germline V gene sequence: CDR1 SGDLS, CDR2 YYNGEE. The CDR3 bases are TGTGCCAGCAGCGCCGGGACTACTTCCTACGAGCAGTACTTC. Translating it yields CASSAGTTSYEQYF.

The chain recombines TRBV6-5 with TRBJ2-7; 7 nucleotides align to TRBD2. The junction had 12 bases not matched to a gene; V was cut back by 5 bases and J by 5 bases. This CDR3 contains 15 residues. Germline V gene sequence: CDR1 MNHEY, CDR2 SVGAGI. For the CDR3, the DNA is TGTGCCAGCAGTACATCCTACCGACTAGCCAACGAGCAGTACTTC. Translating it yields CASSTSYRLANEQYF.

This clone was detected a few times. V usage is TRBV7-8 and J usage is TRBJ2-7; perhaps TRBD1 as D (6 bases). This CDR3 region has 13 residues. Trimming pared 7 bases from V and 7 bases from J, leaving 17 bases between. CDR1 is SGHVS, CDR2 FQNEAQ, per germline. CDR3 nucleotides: TGTGCCAGCACTCTTACAGGGATGGGAGAGCAGTACTTC. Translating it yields CASTLTGMGEQYF.

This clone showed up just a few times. The CDR3 loop is CASSLGLAGDTQYF. The CDR3 DNA reads TGTGCCAGCAGTTTAGGCCTAGCGGGGGATACGCAGTATTTT. The chain has TRBV28 and TRBJ2-3, with 9 bases lining up with TRBD2. The ends lost 2 bases at V and 6 bases at J; junction bases unmatched: 3. The CDR3 loop spans 14 amino acids. Germline CDR1 reads MDHEN; CDR2 reads SYDVKM.

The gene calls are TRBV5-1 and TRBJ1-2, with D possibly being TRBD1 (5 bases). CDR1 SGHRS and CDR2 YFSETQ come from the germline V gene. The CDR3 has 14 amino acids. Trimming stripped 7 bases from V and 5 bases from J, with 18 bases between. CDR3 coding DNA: TGCGCCAGCGGACCGCTCGCGACAGATTATGGCTACACCTTC. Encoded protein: CASGPLATDYGYTF.

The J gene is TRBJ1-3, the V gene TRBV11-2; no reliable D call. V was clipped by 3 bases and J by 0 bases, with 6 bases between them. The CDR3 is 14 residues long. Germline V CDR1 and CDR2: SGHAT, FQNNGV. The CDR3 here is CASSFPLSGNTIYF. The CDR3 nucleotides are TGTGCCAGCAGCTTTCCCCTCTCTGGAAACACCATATATTTT.

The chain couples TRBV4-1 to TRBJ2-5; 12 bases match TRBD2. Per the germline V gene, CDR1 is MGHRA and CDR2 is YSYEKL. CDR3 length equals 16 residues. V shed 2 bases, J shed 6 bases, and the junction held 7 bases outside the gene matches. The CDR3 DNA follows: TGCGCCAGCAGCCAATCGACTAGCGGGGGAGTGAAGACCCAGTACTTC. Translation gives CASSQSTSGGVKTQYF.

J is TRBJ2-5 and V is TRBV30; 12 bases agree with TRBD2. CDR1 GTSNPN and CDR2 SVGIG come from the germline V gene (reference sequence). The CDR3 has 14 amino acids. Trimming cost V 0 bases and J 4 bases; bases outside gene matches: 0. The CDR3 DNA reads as TGTGCCTGGAGTGTACTAGCGGGAGGAGAGACCCAGTACTTC. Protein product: CAWSVLAGGETQYF.

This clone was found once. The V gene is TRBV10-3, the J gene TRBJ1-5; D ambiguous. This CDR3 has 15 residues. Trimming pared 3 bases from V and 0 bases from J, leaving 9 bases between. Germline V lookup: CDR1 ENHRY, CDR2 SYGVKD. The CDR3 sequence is CAISDGGNSNQPQHF. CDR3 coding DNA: TGTGCCATCAGTGATGGCGGGAATAGCAATCAGCCCCAGCATTTT.

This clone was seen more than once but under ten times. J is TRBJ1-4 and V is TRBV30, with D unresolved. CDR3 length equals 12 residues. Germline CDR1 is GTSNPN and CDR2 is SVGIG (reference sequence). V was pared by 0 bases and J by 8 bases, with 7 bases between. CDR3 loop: CAWSVRREKLFF. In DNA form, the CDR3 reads TGTGCCTGGAGTGTACGGAGGGAAAAACTGTTTTTT.

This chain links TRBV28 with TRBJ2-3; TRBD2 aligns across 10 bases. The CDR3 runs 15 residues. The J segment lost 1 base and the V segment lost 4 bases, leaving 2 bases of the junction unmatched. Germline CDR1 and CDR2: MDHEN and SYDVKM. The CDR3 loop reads CASSSSGSGTDTQYF. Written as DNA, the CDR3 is TGTGCCAGCAGTTCTAGCGGGAGTGGCACAGATACGCAGTATTTT.

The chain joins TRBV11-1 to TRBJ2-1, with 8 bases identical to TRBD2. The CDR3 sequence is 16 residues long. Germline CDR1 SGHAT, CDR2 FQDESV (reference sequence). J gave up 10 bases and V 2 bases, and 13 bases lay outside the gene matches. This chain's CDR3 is CASSLRTGTRVSEQFF. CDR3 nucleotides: TGTGCCAGCAGCTTACGCACCGGGACTAGGGTTTCCGAGCAGTTCTTC.

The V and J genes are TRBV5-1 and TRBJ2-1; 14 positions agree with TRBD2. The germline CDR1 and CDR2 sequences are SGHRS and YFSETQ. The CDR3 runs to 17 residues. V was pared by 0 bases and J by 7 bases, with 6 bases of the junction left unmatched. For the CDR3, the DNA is TGCGCCAGCAGCTTGGAAGGACTAGCGGGAGGAGGGAATGAGCAGTTCTTC. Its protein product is CASSLEGLAGGGNEQFF.

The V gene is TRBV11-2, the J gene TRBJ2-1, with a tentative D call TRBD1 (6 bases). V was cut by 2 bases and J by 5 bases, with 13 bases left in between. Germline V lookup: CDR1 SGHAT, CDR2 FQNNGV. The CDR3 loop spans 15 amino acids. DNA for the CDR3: TGTGCCAGCAGCTTATGGGGGCGGTGGGACAATGAGCAGTTCTTC. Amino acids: CASSLWGRWDNEQFF.

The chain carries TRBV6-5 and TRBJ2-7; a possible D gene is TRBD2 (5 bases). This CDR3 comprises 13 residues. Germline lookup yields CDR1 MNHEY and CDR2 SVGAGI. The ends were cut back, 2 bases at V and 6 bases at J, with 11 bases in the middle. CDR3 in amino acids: CASSYGRAVEQYF. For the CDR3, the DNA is TGTGCCAGCAGTTACGGGCGGGCTGTCGAGCAGTACTTC.